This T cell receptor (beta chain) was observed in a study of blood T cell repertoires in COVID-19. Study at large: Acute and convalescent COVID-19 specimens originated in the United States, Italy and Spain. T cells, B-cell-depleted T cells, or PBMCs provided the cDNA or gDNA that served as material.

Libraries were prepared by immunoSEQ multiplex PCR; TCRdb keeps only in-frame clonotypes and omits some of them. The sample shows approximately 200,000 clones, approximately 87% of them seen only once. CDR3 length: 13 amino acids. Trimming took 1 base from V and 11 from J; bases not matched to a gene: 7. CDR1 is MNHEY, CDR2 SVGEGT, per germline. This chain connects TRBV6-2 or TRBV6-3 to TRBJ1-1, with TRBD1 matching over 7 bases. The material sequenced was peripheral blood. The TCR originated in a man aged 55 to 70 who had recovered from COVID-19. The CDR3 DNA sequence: TGTGCCAGCAGTTACTTTCAGGGGGGACGGGCTTTCTTT. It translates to CASSYFQGGRAFF.